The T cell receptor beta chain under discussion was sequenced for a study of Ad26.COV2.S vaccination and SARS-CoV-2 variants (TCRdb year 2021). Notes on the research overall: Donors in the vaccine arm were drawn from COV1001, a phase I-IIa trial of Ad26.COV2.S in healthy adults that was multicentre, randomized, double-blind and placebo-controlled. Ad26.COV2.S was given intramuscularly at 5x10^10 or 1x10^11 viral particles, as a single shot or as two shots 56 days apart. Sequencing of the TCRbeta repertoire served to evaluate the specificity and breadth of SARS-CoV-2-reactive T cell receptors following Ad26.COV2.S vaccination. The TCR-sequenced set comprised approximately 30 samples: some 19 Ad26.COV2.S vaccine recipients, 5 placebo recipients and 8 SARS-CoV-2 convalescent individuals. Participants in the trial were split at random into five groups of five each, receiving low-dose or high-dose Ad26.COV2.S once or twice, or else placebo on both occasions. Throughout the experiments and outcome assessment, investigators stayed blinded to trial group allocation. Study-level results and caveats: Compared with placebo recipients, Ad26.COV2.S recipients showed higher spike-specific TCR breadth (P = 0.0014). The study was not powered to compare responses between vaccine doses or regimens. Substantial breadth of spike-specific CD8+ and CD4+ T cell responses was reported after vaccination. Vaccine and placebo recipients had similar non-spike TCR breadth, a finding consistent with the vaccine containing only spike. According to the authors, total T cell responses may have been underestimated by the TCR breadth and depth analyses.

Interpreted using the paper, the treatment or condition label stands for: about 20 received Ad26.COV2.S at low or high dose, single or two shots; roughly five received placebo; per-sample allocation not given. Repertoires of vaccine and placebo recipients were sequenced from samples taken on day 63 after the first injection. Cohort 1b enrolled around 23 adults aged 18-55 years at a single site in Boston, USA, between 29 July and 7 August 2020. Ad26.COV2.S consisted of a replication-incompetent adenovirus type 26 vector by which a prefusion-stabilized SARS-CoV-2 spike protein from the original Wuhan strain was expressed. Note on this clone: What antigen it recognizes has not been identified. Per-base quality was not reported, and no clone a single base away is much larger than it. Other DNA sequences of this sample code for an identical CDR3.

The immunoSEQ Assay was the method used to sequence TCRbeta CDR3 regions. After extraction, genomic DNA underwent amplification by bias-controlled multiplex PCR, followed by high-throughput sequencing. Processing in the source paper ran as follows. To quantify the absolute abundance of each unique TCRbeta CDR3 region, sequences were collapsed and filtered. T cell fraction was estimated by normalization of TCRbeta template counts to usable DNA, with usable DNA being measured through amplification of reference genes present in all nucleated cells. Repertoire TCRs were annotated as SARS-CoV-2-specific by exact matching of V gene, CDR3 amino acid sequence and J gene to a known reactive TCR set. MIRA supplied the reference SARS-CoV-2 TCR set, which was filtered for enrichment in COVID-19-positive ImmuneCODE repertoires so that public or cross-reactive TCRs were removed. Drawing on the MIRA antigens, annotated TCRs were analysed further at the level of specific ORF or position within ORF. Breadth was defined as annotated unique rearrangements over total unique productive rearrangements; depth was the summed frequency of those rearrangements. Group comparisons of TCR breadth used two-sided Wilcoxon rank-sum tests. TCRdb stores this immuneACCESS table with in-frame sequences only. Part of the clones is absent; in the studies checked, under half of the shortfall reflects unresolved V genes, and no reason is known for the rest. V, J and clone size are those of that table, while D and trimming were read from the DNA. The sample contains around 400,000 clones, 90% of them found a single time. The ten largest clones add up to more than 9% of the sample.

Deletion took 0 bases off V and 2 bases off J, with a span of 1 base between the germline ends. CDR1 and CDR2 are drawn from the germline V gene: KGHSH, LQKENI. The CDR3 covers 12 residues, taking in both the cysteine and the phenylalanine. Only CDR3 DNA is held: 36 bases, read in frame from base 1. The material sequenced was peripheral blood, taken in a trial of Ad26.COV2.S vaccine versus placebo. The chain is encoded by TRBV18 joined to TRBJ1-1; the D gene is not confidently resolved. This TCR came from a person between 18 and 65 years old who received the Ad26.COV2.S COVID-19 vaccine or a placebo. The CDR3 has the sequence CASSPPNTEAFF. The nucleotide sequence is TGTGCCAGCTCACCACCCAACACTGAAGCTTTCTTT.